The 5 T cell receptor beta chains below come from one sample, sequenced in a study of PD-1 blockade in classical Hodgkin lymphoma. TCRdb's table, derived via immunoSEQ multiplex PCR, lists solely in-frame clones and lacks some. The repertoire holds 30,000 or so clones, about 88% seen once, with roughly 0.43% in the top ten. Time point described: cycle 4 day 1 (C4D1), after 6 weeks of nivolumab. All the patients suffered relapse after autologous stem cell transplantation, and brentuximab vedotin exposure differed. Researchers report purifying CD4+ T cells from thawed PBMCs by magnetic negative selection. The sequenced sample was CD4+ T cells from blood, obtained before the fourth cycle of nivolumab. Source of these receptors: a human donor with classical Hodgkin lymphoma.

The CDR3, as DNA: TGTGCCAGTAGCACCCAGGCTAGCACAGATACGCAGTATTTT. It translates to CASSTQASTDTQYF. The chain links TRBV19 to TRBJ2-3; D gene uncertain. The V and J ends lost 6 bases and 0 bases respectively, with 10 bases between them. Per germline, CDR1 LNHDA and CDR2 SQIVND (reference sequence). This CDR3 comprises 14 residues.

The sample holds one count of this clone. The chain combines TRBV5-1 with TRBJ2-1; 15 bases fit TRBD2. Trimming removed 0 bases from V and 7 bases from J; junction bases left unmatched: 5. The CDR3 sequence is 17 residues long. Germline-derived CDR1 and CDR2 are SGHRS and YFSETQ. The CDR3 sequence: CASSLAGLAGGRNEQFF. The DNA for the CDR3 is TGCGCCAGCAGCTTGGCTGGACTAGCGGGGGGGCGGAATGAGCAGTTCTTC.

The rearrangement links TRBV5-5 to TRBJ1-1; 7 nucleotides agree with TRBD1. CDR1 and CDR2 from the germline V gene are SGHKS and YYEKEE (reference sequence). Trimming took 0 bases from V and 0 from J; bases not matched to a gene: 2. The CDR3 consists of 15 residues. CDR3 amino acids: CASSLAGTVNTEAFF. The DNA for the CDR3 is TGTGCCAGCAGCTTGGCCGGGACAGTGAACACTGAAGCTTTCTTT.

A remark on this clone: The junction departs from germline at one end; a sequencing error may be responsible. The V call is TRBV5-4, the J call TRBJ1-1, with D uncertain. Germline CDR1 SGHNT, CDR2 YYREEE (reference sequence). The CDR3 extends over 12 amino acids. The chain's CDR3 is CASSLADTEAFF. The CDR3 DNA reads as TGTGCCAGCAGCTTGGCCGACACGGAAGCTTTCTTT.

The rearrangement joins TRBV7-3 to TRBJ2-2; 9 nucleotides align to TRBD2. V shed 1 base and J 4 bases; nucleotides not matched to a gene: 4. Per germline, CDR1 SGHTA and CDR2 FQGTGA. The CDR3 is 16 amino acids. The CDR3, as DNA: TGTGCCAGCAGCTTAAAGGAGGGACTAGCCACCGGGGAGCTGTTTTTT. It encodes CASSLKEGLATGELFF. The full variable domain, its missing parts supplied by reference TRBV7-3 and TRBJ2-2, is GAGVSQTPSNKVTEKGKYVELRCDPISGHTALYWYRQSLGQGPEFLIYFQGTGAADDSGLPNDRFFAVRPEGSVSTLKIQRTERGDSAVYLCASSLKEGLATGELFFGEGSRLTVL.